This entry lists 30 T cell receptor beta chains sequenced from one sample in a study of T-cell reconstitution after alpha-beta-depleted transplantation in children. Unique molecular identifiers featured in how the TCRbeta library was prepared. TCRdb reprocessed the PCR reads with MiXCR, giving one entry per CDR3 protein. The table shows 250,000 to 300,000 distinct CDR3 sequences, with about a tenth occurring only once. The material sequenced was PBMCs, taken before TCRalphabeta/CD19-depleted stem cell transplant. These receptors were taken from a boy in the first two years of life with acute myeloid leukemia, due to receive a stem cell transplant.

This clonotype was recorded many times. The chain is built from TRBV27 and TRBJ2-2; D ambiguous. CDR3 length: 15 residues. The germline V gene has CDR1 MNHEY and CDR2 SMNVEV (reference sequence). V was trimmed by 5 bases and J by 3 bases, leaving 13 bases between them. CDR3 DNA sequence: TGTGCCAGCAGTATAAGGGTTTGGGACACCGGGGAGCTGTTTTTT. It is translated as CASSIRVWDTGELFF.

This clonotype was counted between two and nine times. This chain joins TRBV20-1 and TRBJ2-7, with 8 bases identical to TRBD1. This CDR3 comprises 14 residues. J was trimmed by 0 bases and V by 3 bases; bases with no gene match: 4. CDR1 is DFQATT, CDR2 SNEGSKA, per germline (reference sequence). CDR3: CSASRQGSSYEQYF. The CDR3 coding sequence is TGCAGTGCTAGCCGACAGGGGAGCTCCTACGAGCAGTACTTC.

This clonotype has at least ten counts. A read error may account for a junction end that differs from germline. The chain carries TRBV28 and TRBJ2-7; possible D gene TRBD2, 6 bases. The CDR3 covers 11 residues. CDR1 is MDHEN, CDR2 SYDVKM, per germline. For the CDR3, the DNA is TGTGCCAGCAGTTTTCGACTAGAGCAGAACTTC. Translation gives CASSFRLEQNF.

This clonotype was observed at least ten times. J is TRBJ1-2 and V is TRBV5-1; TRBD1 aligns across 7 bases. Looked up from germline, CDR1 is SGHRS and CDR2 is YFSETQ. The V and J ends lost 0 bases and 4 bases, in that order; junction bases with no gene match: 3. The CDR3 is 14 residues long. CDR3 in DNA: TGCGCCAGCAGCTTGGGGGACAGCACCTATGGCTACACCTTC. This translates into CASSLGDSTYGYTF.

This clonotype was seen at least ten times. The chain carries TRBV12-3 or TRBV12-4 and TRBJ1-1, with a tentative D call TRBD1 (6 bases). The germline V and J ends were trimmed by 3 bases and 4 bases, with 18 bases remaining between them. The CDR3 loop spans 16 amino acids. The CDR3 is CASSFLSLTGPTEAFF. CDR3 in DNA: TGTGCCAGCAGTTTTTTGTCCCTTACAGGGCCCACTGAAGCTTTCTTT.

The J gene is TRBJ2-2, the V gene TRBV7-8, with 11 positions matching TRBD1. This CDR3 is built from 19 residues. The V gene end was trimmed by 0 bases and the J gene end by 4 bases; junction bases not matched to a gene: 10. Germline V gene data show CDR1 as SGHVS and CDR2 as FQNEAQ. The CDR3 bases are TGTGCCAGCAGCTTAGCGCCAGGACAGGGGGCAATTAGCACCGGGGAGCTGTTTTTT. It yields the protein CASSLAPGQGAISTGELFF.

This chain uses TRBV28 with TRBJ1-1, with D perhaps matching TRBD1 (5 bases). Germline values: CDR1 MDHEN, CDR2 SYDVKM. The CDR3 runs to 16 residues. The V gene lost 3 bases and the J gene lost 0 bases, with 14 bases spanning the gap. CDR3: CASSLGGISVNTEAFF. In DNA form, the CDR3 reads TGTGCCAGCAGTTTGGGGGGTATCTCGGTGAACACTGAAGCTTTCTTT. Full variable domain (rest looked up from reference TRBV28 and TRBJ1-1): DVKVTQSSRYLVKRTGEKVFLECVQDMDHENMFWYRQDPGLGLRLIYFSYDVKMKEKGDIPEGYSVSREKKERFSLILESASTNQTSMYLCASSLGGISVNTEAFFGQGTRLTVV.

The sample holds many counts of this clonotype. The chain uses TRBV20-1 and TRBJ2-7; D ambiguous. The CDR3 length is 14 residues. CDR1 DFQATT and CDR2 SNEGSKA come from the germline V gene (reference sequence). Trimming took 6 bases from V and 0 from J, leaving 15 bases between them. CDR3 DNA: TGCAGTGCCAAGCACAGTCTCAGCTCCTACGAGCAGTACTTC. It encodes CSAKHSLSSYEQYF.

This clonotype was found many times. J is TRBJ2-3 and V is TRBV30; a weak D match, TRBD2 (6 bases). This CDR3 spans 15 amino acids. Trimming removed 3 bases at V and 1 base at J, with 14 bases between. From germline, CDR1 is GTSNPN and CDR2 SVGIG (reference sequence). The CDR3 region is CAWRLLASGTDTQYF. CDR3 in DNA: TGTGCCTGGAGGTTACTAGCTTCTGGCACAGATACGCAGTATTTT.

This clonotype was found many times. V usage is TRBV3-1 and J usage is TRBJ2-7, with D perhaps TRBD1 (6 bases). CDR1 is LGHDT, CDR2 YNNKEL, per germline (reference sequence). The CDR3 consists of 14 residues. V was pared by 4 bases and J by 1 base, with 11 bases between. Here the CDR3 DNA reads TGTGCCAGCAGCCGGGACACCCGATCCTACGAGCAGTACTTC. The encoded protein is CASSRDTRSYEQYF.

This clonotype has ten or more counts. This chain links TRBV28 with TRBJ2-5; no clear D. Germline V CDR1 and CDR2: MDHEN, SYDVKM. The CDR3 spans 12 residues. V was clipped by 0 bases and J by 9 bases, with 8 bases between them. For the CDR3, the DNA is TGTGCCAGCAGTTTATGGCAGTCGGCCCAGTACTTC. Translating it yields CASSLWQSAQYF.

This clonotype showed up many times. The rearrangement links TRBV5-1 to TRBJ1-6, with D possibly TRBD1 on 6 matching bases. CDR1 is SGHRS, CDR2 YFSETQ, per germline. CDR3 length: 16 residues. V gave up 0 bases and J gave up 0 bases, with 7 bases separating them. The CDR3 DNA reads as TGCGCCAGCAGCTTGGTGGACAGCTCCTATAATTCACCCCTCCACTTT. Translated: CASSLVDSSYNSPLHF.

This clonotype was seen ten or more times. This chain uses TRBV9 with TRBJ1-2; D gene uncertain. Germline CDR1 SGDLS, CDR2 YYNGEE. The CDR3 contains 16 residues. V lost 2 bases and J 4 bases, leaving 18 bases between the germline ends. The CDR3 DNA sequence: TGTGCCAGCAGCGTCAGCGGCAGAGAGGGTAGCTATGGCTACACCTTC. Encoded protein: CASSVSGREGSYGYTF.

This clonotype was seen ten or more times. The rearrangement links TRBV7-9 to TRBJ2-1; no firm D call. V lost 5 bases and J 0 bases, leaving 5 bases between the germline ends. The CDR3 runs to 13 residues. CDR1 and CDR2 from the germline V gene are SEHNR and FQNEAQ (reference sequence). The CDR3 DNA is TGTGCCAGCAGCGGAAACTCCTACAATGAGCAGTTCTTC. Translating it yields CASSGNSYNEQFF.

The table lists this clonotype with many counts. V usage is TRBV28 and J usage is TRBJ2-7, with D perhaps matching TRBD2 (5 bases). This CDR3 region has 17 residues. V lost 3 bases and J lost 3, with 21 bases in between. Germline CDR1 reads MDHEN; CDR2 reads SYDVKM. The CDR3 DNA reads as TGTGCCAGCAGTTTCCCCACGGACTCAGATTCTCGCTACGAGCAGTACTTC. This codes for CASSFPTDSDSRYEQYF.

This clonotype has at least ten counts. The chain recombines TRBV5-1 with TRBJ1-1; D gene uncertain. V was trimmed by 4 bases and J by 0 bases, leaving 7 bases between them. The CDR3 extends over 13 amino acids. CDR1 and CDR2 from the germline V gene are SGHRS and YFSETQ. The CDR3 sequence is CASSLDMNTEAFF. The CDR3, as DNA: TGCGCCAGCAGCCTCGACATGAACACTGAAGCTTTCTTT.

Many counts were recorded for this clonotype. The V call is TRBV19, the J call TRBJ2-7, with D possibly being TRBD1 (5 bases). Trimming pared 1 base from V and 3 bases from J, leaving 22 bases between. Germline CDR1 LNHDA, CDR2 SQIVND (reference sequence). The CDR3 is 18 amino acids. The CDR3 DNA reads TGTGCCAGTAGTATAGCCCCGGGTCGTCCAGGGCGCGGCTACGAGCAGTACTTC. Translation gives CASSIAPGRPGRGYEQYF.

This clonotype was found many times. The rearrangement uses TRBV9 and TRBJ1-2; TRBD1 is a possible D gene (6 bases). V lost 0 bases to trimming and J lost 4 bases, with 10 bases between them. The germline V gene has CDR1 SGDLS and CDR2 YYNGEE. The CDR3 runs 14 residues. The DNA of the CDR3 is TGTGCCAGCAGCGTAGCCCTGGGGGCCTATGGCTACACCTTC. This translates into CASSVALGAYGYTF.

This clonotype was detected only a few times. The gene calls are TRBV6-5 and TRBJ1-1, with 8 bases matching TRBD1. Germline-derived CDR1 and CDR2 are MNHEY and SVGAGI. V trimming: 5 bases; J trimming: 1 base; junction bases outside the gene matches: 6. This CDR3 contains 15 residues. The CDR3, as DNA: TGTGCCAGCAGTCCAATCGGGACAGGGAACACTGAAGCTTTCTTT. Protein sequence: CASSPIGTGNTEAFF.

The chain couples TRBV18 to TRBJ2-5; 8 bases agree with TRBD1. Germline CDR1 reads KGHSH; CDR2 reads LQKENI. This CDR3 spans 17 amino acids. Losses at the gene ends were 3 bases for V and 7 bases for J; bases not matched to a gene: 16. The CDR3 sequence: CASSPQARGQAAGTQYF. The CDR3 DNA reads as TGTGCCAGCTCACCCCAGGCTCGGGGACAGGCTGCTGGGACCCAGTACTTC. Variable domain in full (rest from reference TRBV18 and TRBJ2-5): NAGVMQNPRHLVRRRGQEARLRCSPMKGHSHVYWYRQLPEEGLKFMVYLQKENIIDESGMPKERFSAEFPKEGPSILRIQQVVRGDSAAYFCASSPQARGQAAGTQYFGPGTRLLVL.

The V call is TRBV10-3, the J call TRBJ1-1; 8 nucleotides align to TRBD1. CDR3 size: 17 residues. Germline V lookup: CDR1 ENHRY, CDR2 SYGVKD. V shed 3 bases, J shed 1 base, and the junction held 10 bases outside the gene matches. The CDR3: CAISDLDREAPNTEAFF. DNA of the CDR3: TGTGCCATCAGTGACCTGGACAGGGAGGCCCCGAACACTGAAGCTTTCTTT.

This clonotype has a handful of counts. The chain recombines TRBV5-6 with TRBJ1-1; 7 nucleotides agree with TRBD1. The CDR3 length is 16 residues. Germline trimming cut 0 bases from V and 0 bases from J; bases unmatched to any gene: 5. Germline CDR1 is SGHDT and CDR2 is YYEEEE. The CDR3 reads CASSLEGQIMNTEAFF. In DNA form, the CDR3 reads TGTGCCAGCAGCTTGGAGGGACAGATCATGAACACTGAAGCTTTCTTT.

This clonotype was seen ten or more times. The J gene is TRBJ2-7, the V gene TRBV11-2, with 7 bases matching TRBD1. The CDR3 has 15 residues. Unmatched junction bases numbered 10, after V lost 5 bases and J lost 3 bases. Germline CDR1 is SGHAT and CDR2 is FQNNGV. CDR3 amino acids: CASSVPGQFLYEQYF. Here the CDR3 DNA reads TGTGCCAGCAGCGTCCCGGGACAGTTCCTCTACGAGCAGTACTTC.

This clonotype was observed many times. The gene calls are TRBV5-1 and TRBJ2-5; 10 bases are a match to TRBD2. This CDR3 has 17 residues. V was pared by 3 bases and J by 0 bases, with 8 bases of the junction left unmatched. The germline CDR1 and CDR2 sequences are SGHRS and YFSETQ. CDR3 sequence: CASSWGETSGYQETQYF. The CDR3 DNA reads TGCGCCAGCAGCTGGGGGGAGACTAGCGGGTACCAAGAGACCCAGTACTTC.

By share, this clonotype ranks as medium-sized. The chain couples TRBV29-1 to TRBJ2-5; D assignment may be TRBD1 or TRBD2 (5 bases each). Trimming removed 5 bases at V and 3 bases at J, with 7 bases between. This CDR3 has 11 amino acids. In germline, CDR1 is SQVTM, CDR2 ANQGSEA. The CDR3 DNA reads TGCAGCGTTTGGGGGAAAGAGACCCAGTACTTC. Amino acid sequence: CSVWGKETQYF.

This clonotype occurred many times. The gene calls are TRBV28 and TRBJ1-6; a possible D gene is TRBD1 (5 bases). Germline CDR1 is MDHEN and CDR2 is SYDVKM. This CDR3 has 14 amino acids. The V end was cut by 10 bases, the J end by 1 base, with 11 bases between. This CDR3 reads CATLPGSYNSPLHF. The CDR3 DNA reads TGTGCCACTCTCCCAGGGTCCTATAATTCACCCCTCCACTTT.

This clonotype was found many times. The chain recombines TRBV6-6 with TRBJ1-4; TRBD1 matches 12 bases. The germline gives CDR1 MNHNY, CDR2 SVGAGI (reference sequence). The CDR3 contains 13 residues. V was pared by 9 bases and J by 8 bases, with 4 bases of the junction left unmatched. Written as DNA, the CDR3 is TGTGCCAGTACCGGGACAGGGGGCGAAAAACTGTTTTTT. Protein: CASTGTGGEKLFF.

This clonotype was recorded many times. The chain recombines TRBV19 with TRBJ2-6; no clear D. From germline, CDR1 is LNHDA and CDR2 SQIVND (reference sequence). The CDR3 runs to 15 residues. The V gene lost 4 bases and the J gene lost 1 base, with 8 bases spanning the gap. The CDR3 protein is CASSTWLSGANVLTF. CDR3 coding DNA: TGTGCCAGTAGTACGTGGCTTTCTGGGGCCAACGTCCTGACTTTC.

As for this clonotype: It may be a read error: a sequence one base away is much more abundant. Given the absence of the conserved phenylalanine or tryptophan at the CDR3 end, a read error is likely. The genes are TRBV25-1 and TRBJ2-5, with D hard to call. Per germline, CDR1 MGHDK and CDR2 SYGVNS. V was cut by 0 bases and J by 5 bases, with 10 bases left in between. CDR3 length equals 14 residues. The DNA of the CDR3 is TGTGCCAGCAGTGAATACCCCAGTCGGGAGACCCAGTACTGC. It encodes CASSEYPSRETQYC.

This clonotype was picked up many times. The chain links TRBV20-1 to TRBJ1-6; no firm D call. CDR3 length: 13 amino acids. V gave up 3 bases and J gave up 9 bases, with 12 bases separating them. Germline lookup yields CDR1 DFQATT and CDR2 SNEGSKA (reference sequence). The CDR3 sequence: CSASDTTLSPLHF. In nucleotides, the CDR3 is TGCAGTGCTAGTGACACTACCCTTTCACCCCTCCACTTT.